These T cell receptor beta chains were read from a single sample in a study of long-term antiretroviral therapy in people with HIV. The protocol was immunoSEQ multiplex PCR, while the TCRdb copy is restricted to in-frame clones and leaves out a portion. The sample has 20,000 to 25,000 clones, less than 85% seen once. This specimen consisted of unsorted PBMCs, obtained at the start of antiretroviral therapy. The origin of the receptors is a man aged 50-60 years with HIV. Each CDR3 is given with its conserved first and last residue. A D gene is named only where the DNA matches it firmly. Expanded clones get a size class; other rows say once, few or many, or leave the size out.

D gene: NA; J gene: TRBJ1-1; clone size: few; V gene: TRBV11-2; CDR3 protein: CASSSPTGWAEAFF; CDR3 DNA: TGTGCCAGCAGCTCCCCTACAGGGTGGGCTGAAGCTTTCTTT
D gene: TRBD1; J gene: TRBJ2-7; clone size: NA; V gene: TRBV27; CDR3 protein: CASSPAGTGIYEQYF; CDR3 DNA: TGTGCCAGCAGTCCGGCCGGGACAGGGATCTACGAGCAGTACTTC
D gene: NA; J gene: TRBJ2-2; clone size: NA; V gene: TRBV27; CDR3 protein: CASRMGHLNTGELFF; CDR3 DNA: TGTGCCAGCAGGATGGGACACTTGAACACCGGGGAGCTGTTTTTT
D gene: NA; J gene: TRBJ1-1; clone size: NA; V gene: TRBV7-2; CDR3 protein: CASSPLRPEAFF; CDR3 DNA: TGTGCCAGCAGCCCTCTCCGCCCTGAAGCTTTCTTT
D gene: NA; J gene: TRBJ1-2; clone size: once; V gene: TRBV28; CDR3 protein: CASSFITAVNGDYGYTF; CDR3 DNA: TGTGCCAGCAGTTTTATTACAGCCGTTAATGGGGACTATGGCTACACCTTC
D gene: TRBD1; J gene: TRBJ1-5; clone size: NA; V gene: TRBV7-8; CDR3 protein: CASSLAYGTGGHSNQPQHF; CDR3 DNA: TGTGCCAGCAGCTTAGCGTATGGGACAGGGGGTCATAGCAATCAGCCCCAGCATTTT
D gene: NA; J gene: TRBJ1-6; clone size: NA; V gene: TRBV7-9; CDR3 protein: CASSLEGDSPLHF; CDR3 DNA: TGTGCCAGCAGCTTAGAGGGGGATTCACCCCTCCACTTT
D gene: TRBD1; J gene: TRBJ1-2; clone size: NA; V gene: TRBV7-9; CDR3 protein: CASSLTGGYTF; CDR3 DNA: TGTGCCAGCAGCTTGACAGGGGGTTACACCTTC
D gene: TRBD2; J gene: TRBJ2-7; clone size: few; V gene: TRBV19; CDR3 protein: CASSITGGTYEQYF; CDR3 DNA: TGTGCCAGTAGTATCACCGGGGGGACCTACGAGCAGTACTTC
D gene: NA; J gene: TRBJ1-2; clone size: NA; V gene: TRBV5-5; CDR3 protein: CASSLATGGGNYGYTF; CDR3 DNA: TGTGCCAGCAGCTTGGCTACTGGGGGCGGAAACTATGGCTACACCTTC